What follows are 25 T cell receptor beta chains derived from one specimen sequenced in a study of T cells in Graves' hyperthyroidism and ophthalmopathy. Researchers amplified the TCR beta CDR3 regions from RNA transcripts. Researchers ran a first-round RT-PCR on the TCR CDR3 using the HTBI primer set. One entry per CDR3 protein, called by TCRdb with MiXCR from the multiplex PCR reads. The data contain about 740,000 distinct CDR3 sequences, about 15% of them singletons. Sequencing was done on a sample of blood. Receptors were obtained from a woman aged 18-29 years with Graves' hyperthyroidism.

This clonotype was counted between two and nine times. The chain is built from TRBV5-6 and TRBJ2-1; D gene unclear. V dropped 2 bases and J dropped 10 bases, with 22 bases sitting between them. Germline CDR1 reads SGHDT; CDR2 reads YYEEEE. This CDR3 has 16 residues. The CDR3 region is CASSFRATRRREEQFF. The CDR3 DNA reads as TGTGCCAGCAGCTTCCGTGCCACCCGCCGTAGGGAAGAGCAGTTCTTC.

Ten or more counts support this clonotype. The rearrangement links TRBV28 to TRBJ2-7, with TRBD1 matching over 12 bases. The germline V gene has CDR1 MDHEN and CDR2 SYDVKM. The V gene end was trimmed by 2 bases and the J gene end by 4 bases; junction bases not matched to a gene: 6. The CDR3 length is 16 residues. Here the CDR3 DNA reads TGTGCCAGCAGTTTAGCAGGGACAGGGGGCTGGTACGAGCAGTACTTC. Protein: CASSLAGTGGWYEQYF.

This chain uses TRBV3-1 with TRBJ2-1; 12 nucleotides align to TRBD2. V shed 1 base, J shed 7 bases, and the junction held 5 bases outside the gene matches. Germline V gene sequence: CDR1 LGHDT, CDR2 YNNKEL (reference sequence). The CDR3 consists of 16 residues. The CDR3 DNA sequence: TGTGCCAGCAGCCAAGGACTAGCGGGAGTAGCAAATGAGCAGTTCTTC. Residues: CASSQGLAGVANEQFF.

This chain links TRBV7-2 with TRBJ2-7; D not resolved. The ends were cut back, 2 bases at V and 0 bases at J, with 8 bases in the middle. The CDR3 is 14 amino acids. Germline V gene data show CDR1 as SGHTA and CDR2 as FQGNSA. CDR3 nucleotides: TGTGCCAGCAGCTTATATTGGGACTCCTACGAGCAGTACTTC. Translation: CASSLYWDSYEQYF. The full variable domain, completed using reference TRBV7-2 and TRBJ2-7, is GAGVSQSPSNKVTEKGKDVELRCDPISGHTALYWYRQSLGQGLEFLIYFQGNSAPDKSGLPSDRFSAERTGGSVSTLTIQRTQQEDSAVYLCASSLYWDSYEQYFGPGTRLTVT.

This clonotype was counted ten times or more. The V call is TRBV2, the J call TRBJ2-7; TRBD2 might be the D (6 bases). The CDR3 contains 14 residues. The V end was cut by 5 bases, the J end by 3 bases, with 14 bases between. Germline CDR1 and CDR2: SNHLY and FYNNEI. The CDR3: CASSPQGSGYEQYF. CDR3 in DNA: TGTGCCAGCAGTCCTCAGGGTAGCGGCTACGAGCAGTACTTC.

In this sample, this clonotype turned up a few times. The chain is built from TRBV2 and TRBJ1-4; D is uncertain. V was shortened by 5 bases and J by 5 bases, with 18 bases between the two germline ends. This CDR3 is 16 amino acids long. Germline V gene data show CDR1 as SNHLY and CDR2 as FYNNEI. CDR3 region: CASSLGLIEGNEKLFF. The CDR3 bases are TGTGCCAGCAGTTTAGGACTGATAGAGGGCAATGAAAAACTGTTTTTT.

This clonotype was found many times. CDR3 residues: CASSFSLAGVGETQYF. The CDR3 DNA reads as TGTGCCAGCAGTTTTTCACTAGCGGGAGTTGGAGAGACCCAGTACTTC. The V and J genes are TRBV28 and TRBJ2-5, with 11 bases that match TRBD2. V lost 3 bases and J lost 4; bases outside the gene matches: 7. The CDR3 covers 16 residues. Germline V gene sequence: CDR1 MDHEN, CDR2 SYDVKM.

The chain recombines TRBV6-1 with TRBJ1-3; D gene unclear. The CDR3 consists of 15 residues. The germline V and J ends were trimmed by 6 bases and 2 bases, with 14 bases remaining between them. Germline V gene data show CDR1 as MNHNS and CDR2 as SASEGT. CDR3 residues: CASRSSQTPGNTIYF. DNA for the CDR3: TGTGCCAGCAGAAGTTCTCAGACTCCTGGAAACACCATATATTTT.

The chain employs TRBV7-2 and TRBJ2-3, with 15 nucleotides matching TRBD2. This CDR3 contains 18 residues. Germline values: CDR1 SGHTA, CDR2 FQGNSA. With V trimmed by 3 bases and J by 4 bases, 8 bases remained unmatched. The CDR3 nucleotides are TGTGCCAGCAGCTTGAATGCCGGACTAGCGGGAGGGGCAGATACGCAGTATTTT. It translates to CASSLNAGLAGGADTQYF.

The gene calls are TRBV12-3 or TRBV12-4 and TRBJ2-7; the D gene is possibly TRBD1 (6 bases). V lost 6 bases and J lost 6, with 15 bases in between. The CDR3 spans 13 residues. CDR3 sequence (DNA): TGTGCCAGCAGCGGGACACCTAGGAGCGAGCAGTACTTC. It encodes CASSGTPRSEQYF.

The chain joins TRBV7-9 to TRBJ2-2; no definite D call. The CDR3 extends over 12 amino acids. The V end was cut by 7 bases, the J end by 7 bases, with 10 bases between. Germline CDR1 SEHNR, CDR2 FQNEAQ (reference sequence). The CDR3 is CASTPRGGELFF. CDR3 DNA sequence: TGTGCCAGCACCCCCAGAGGCGGGGAGCTGTTTTTT.

By share, this clonotype counts as medium-sized (0.01 to 0.1%). The chain combines TRBV28 with TRBJ2-7; TRBD2 might be the D (6 bases). From germline, CDR1 is MDHEN and CDR2 SYDVKM. V was trimmed by 10 bases and J by 6 bases, leaving 10 bases between them. The CDR3 consists of 10 residues. The CDR3 DNA follows: TGTGCCACCGGGGGTTTCGAGCAGTACTTC. It encodes CATGGFEQYF.

This clonotype appeared a few times. Its ends do not fully match the called genes, so a read error is possible. The chain joins TRBV24-1 to TRBJ2-5; D is perhaps TRBD1 (6 bases). Germline loops: CDR1 KGHDR, CDR2 SFDVKD. The CDR3 runs to 16 residues. CDR3 bases: TGTGCCACCAGTGACCCGCAGGGGCGAGATCAAGAGGCCCAGTACTTC. This translates into CATSDPQGRDQEAQYF.

This clonotype was seen more than once but under ten times. The genes are TRBV4-1 and TRBJ2-7; D unclear. The V end lost 3 bases, the J end lost 5 bases, and 17 bases lay between the germline ends. Per germline, CDR1 MGHRA and CDR2 YSYEKL. CDR3 length: 15 amino acids. In nucleotides, the CDR3 is TGCGCCAGCAGCCAGCCTAGAAGCAAGGGTAACGAGCAGTACTTC. Encoded protein: CASSQPRSKGNEQYF.

The rearrangement uses TRBV6-5 and TRBJ1-1, with D possibly matching TRBD1 (5 bases). V was clipped by 4 bases and J by 1 base, with 13 bases between them. This CDR3 comprises 15 residues. CDR1 is MNHEY and CDR2 is SVGAGI in the germline V gene. The CDR3 coding sequence is TGTGCCAGCAGTTTCGTAGACAGAAGGAACACTGAAGCTTTCTTT. This translates into CASSFVDRRNTEAFF.

The CDR3 sequence: CAISPGTGEKYEQYF. As DNA, the CDR3 is TGTGCCATCAGCCCCGGGACAGGGGAGAAATACGAGCAGTACTTC. The gene calls are TRBV10-3 and TRBJ2-7; TRBD1 agrees at 10 bases. Germline CDR1 reads ENHRY; CDR2 reads SYGVKD. The CDR3 loop spans 15 amino acids. V shed 6 bases, J shed 4 bases, and the junction held 9 bases outside the gene matches.

In its sample, this clonotype was seen many times. The chain has TRBV7-3 and TRBJ2-5, with TRBD2 matching over 9 bases. The V gene's germline CDR1 is SGHTA and CDR2 FQGTGA. Trimming removed 3 bases from V and 4 bases from J; junction bases left unmatched: 6. The CDR3 is made up of 15 amino acids. As DNA, the CDR3 is TGTGCCAGCAGCTTTAGCGGGAGTTTGGGAGAGACCCAGTACTTC. Translated, it gives CASSFSGSLGETQYF.

The table lists this clonotype with many counts. The CDR3 DNA reads as TGTGCCTGGAGTGTATCTAGCAGAGAGACCCAGTACTTC. Translating gives CAWSVSSRETQYF. This chain uses TRBV30 with TRBJ2-5; a possible D gene is TRBD2 (5 bases). The CDR3 sequence is 13 residues long. V lost 0 bases to trimming and J lost 4 bases, with 9 bases between them. Germline CDR1 and CDR2: GTSNPN and SVGIG (reference sequence).

The V and J genes are TRBV20-1 and TRBJ1-5, with D unclear. The CDR3 length is 15 residues. Trimming stripped 1 base from V and 0 bases from J, with 10 bases between. Germline CDR1 and CDR2: DFQATT and SNEGSKA (reference sequence). CDR3 coding DNA: TGCAGTGCTAGAGGCGGGCACGATAGCAATCAGCCCCAGCATTTT. As protein: CSARGGHDSNQPQHF.

This clonotype occurred many times. The genes are TRBV11-3 and TRBJ2-3, with 7 bases that match TRBD2. With 3 bases clipped from V and 2 bases from J, the junction kept 17 bases outside the gene matches. The CDR3 is 19 residues long. Looked up from germline, CDR1 is SGHNT and CDR2 is YENEEA. CDR3 sequence (DNA): TGTGCCAGCAGCTTGGACCTCACCCTGGGGCGGGAGTCCACAGATACGCAGTATTTT. Amino acids: CASSLDLTLGRESTDTQYF.

To note about this clonotype: A clone one base away is much larger, so this may be a read error. The chain links TRBV20-1 to TRBJ2-1; TRBD2 matches at 10 bases. The DNA matches TRBJ2-7 better at its end, which makes the J call doubtful. In germline, CDR1 is DFQATT, CDR2 SNEGSKA (reference sequence). The CDR3 loop spans 15 amino acids. The CDR3 protein is CSARDLAGADNEQYF. The CDR3 nucleotides read TGCAGTGCTAGGGACCTAGCGGGAGCCGACAATGAGCAGTACTTC.

The rearrangement joins TRBV2 to TRBJ2-7; maybe TRBD2 (6 bases). Germline V gene data show CDR1 as SNHLY and CDR2 as FYNNEI. The CDR3 length is 13 residues. V was pared by 7 bases and J by 7 bases, with 17 bases between. In DNA form, the CDR3 reads TGTGCCAGCATTGAGGGCCAACGGGGGGAGCAGTACTTC. Translated: CASIEGQRGEQYF.

This clonotype occurred many times. The DNA of the CDR3 is TGTGCCAGCAGACATTATGGGATGCGAAAAAAGTTGGAAAACATTCAGTACTTC. As protein: CASRHYGMRKKLENIQYF. The chain has TRBV6-1 and TRBJ2-4; no definite D call. The V gene's germline CDR1 is MNHNS and CDR2 SASEGT. The CDR3 covers 18 residues. V gave up 6 bases and J gave up 5 bases, with 26 bases separating them.

This clonotype was recorded many times. This rearrangement joins TRBV20-1 to TRBJ2-5; no clear D. In germline, CDR1 is DFQATT, CDR2 SNEGSKA (reference sequence). This CDR3 is 11 amino acids long. V lost 4 bases, J lost 5 bases, and 8 bases lay in between. The CDR3 DNA follows: TGCAGTGCTATCTGGTCTGAGACCCAGTACTTC. Translation: CSAIWSETQYF.

In this sample, this clonotype turned up a few times. This chain links TRBV7-8 with TRBJ1-2, with D possibly being TRBD1 (5 bases). The V end was cut by 2 bases, the J end by 4 bases, with 23 bases between. Germline assignment: CDR1 SGHVS and CDR2 FQNEAQ. The CDR3 covers 18 residues. This CDR3 is CASSLSAYPPRDRYGYTF. The CDR3 DNA reads as TGTGCCAGCAGCTTATCCGCATACCCCCCCAGGGACCGCTATGGCTACACCTTC.